This is a list of T cell receptor beta chains from one sample in a study of T cells in Graves' hyperthyroidism and ophthalmopathy. MiXCR was run by TCRdb on the multiplex PCR reads, yielding one entry per CDR3 protein. The sample has about 250,000 distinct CDR3 sequences; approximately 23% are singletons. The sequencing input was blood. The receptors shown here come from a woman aged 40 to 49 with Graves' ophthalmopathy. Each CDR3 is given with its conserved first and last residue. Fields, in order: J gene, clone size, D gene, V gene, CDR3 protein, CDR3 DNA. A D gene is named only where the DNA matches it firmly. Clone sizes are given selectively: once, few, many, or a class where the clone is expanded.

j_gene: TRBJ1-1
abundance: .
d_gene: TRBD1
v_gene: TRBV18
CDR3aa: CASSLTGTGRTEAFF
CDR3nt: TGTGCCAGCTCACTAACGGGGACAGGGAGGACTGAAGCTTTCTTT

j_gene: TRBJ2-7
abundance: many
d_gene: TRBD1
v_gene: TRBV11-2
CDR3aa: CASSLGQQGPYEQYF
CDR3nt: TGTGCCAGCAGCTTAGGGCAACAGGGGCCCTACGAGCAGTACTTC

j_gene: TRBJ2-7
abundance: many
d_gene: .
v_gene: TRBV6-1
CDR3aa: CASSEWGRGASYEQYF
CDR3nt: TGTGCCAGCAGTGAATGGGGCAGGGGAGCTTCCTACGAGCAGTACTTC

j_gene: TRBJ2-4
abundance: many
d_gene: TRBD1
v_gene: TRBV28
CDR3aa: CASSPGTAGAKNIQYF
CDR3nt: TGTGCCAGCAGTCCCGGGACAGCCGGCGCCAAAAACATTCAGTACTTC

j_gene: TRBJ1-3
abundance: many
d_gene: .
v_gene: TRBV7-2
CDR3aa: CASSLGGGAGNTIYF
CDR3nt: TGTGCCAGCAGCTTAGGGGGAGGGGCTGGAAACACCATATATTTT

j_gene: TRBJ1-6
abundance: many
d_gene: .
v_gene: TRBV24-1
CDR3aa: CATSDLQGRDNSPLHF
CDR3nt: TGTGCCACCAGTGATTTGCAGGGACGAGATAATTCACCCCTCCACTTT

j_gene: TRBJ2-7
abundance: many
d_gene: TRBD1
v_gene: TRBV11-1
CDR3aa: CASSSLWGQSSYEQYF
CDR3nt: TGTGCCAGCAGTTCTCTCTGGGGACAGTCCTCCTACGAGCAGTACTTC

j_gene: TRBJ2-7
abundance: .
d_gene: TRBD2
v_gene: TRBV6-1
CDR3aa: CASQSSGSMYEQYF
CDR3nt: TGTGCCAGCCAATCTAGCGGGAGTATGTACGAGCAGTACTTC

j_gene: TRBJ2-5
abundance: many
d_gene: TRBD1
v_gene: TRBV2
CDR3aa: CASSEDGTAQETQYF
CDR3nt: TGTGCCAGCAGTGAAGATGGGACAGCCCAAGAGACCCAGTACTTC

j_gene: TRBJ2-7
abundance: many
d_gene: .
v_gene: TRBV28
CDR3aa: CASSLPVGSGLSYEQYF
CDR3nt: TGTGCCAGCAGCCTCCCCGTGGGTAGCGGTCTTTCCTACGAGCAGTACTTC

j_gene: TRBJ2-5
abundance: many
d_gene: .
v_gene: TRBV20-1
CDR3aa: CSARVGRGARQETQYF
CDR3nt: TGCAGTGCTAGAGTGGGACGCGGGGCCAGGCAAGAGACCCAGTACTTC

j_gene: TRBJ1-2
abundance: once
d_gene: .
v_gene: TRBV6-2/TRBV6-3
CDR3aa: CASHPTGLQGYTF
CDR3nt: TGTGCCAGCCATCCCACAGGGTTGCAAGGCTACACCTTC

j_gene: TRBJ1-2
abundance: many
d_gene: .
v_gene: TRBV28
CDR3aa: CASSFRPTEVYGYTF
CDR3nt: TGTGCCAGCAGTTTTCGCCCGACAGAAGTGTATGGCTACACCTTC

j_gene: TRBJ2-7
abundance: many
d_gene: TRBD1
v_gene: TRBV28
CDR3aa: CASSPQGAVYEQYF
CDR3nt: TGTGCCAGCAGCCCACAGGGGGCTGTTTACGAGCAGTACTTC

j_gene: TRBJ2-7
abundance: many
d_gene: .
v_gene: TRBV28
CDR3aa: CASSLRGRSYEQYF
CDR3nt: TGTGCCAGCAGTTTGCGTGGGAGGTCCTACGAGCAGTACTTC

j_gene: TRBJ2-7
abundance: many
d_gene: .
v_gene: TRBV5-1
CDR3aa: CASSLILGTDPTEQYF
CDR3nt: TGCGCCAGCAGCTTGATCCTAGGGACGGATCCCACCGAGCAGTACTTC

j_gene: TRBJ1-6
abundance: .
d_gene: .
v_gene: TRBV6-1
CDR3aa: CASSALEVNSPLHF
CDR3nt: TGTGCCAGCAGTGCCCTAGAGGTTAATTCACCCCTCCACTTT

j_gene: TRBJ2-7
abundance: many
d_gene: TRBD2
v_gene: TRBV13
CDR3aa: CASSSRTSSDYEQYF
CDR3nt: TGTGCCAGCAGCTCACGGACTAGTTCGGACTACGAGCAGTACTTC

j_gene: TRBJ1-5
abundance: few
d_gene: .
v_gene: TRBV4-1
CDR3aa: CASSALHGDFSNQPQHF
CDR3nt: TGCGCCAGCAGCGCCCTCCACGGGGATTTTAGCAATCAGCCCCAGCATTTT

j_gene: TRBJ2-7
abundance: .
d_gene: TRBD1
v_gene: TRBV28
CDR3aa: CASSLGTGGPREQYF
CDR3nt: TGTGCCAGCAGTTTAGGGACAGGGGGCCCAAGGGAGCAGTACTTC

j_gene: TRBJ2-5
abundance: many
d_gene: TRBD2
v_gene: TRBV28
CDR3aa: CASSALRGTSETQYF
CDR3nt: TGTGCCAGCAGTGCCTTGCGGGGGACTTCGGAGACCCAGTACTTC

j_gene: TRBJ2-7
abundance: many
d_gene: TRBD2
v_gene: TRBV20-1
CDR3aa: CSALSGPTYEQYF
CDR3nt: TGCAGTGCCCTTAGCGGGCCGACCTACGAGCAGTACTTC

j_gene: TRBJ1-1
abundance: many
d_gene: .
v_gene: TRBV5-1
CDR3aa: CASSFYLQNTEAFF
CDR3nt: TGCGCCAGCAGTTTCTACCTACAGAACACTGAAGCTTTCTTT

j_gene: TRBJ2-7
abundance: .
d_gene: .
v_gene: TRBV2
CDR3aa: CASRKDSQGSGYF
CDR3nt: TGTGCCAGCAGGAAAGATTCACAGGGTTCCGGGTACTTC

j_gene: TRBJ1-5
abundance: once
d_gene: TRBD1
v_gene: TRBV7-8
CDR3aa: CASSMLGQQPQHF
CDR3nt: TGTGCCAGCAGCATGTTGGGACAGCAGCCCCAGCATTTT

j_gene: TRBJ2-7
abundance: .
d_gene: TRBD2
v_gene: TRBV12-3/TRBV12-4
CDR3aa: CASSLLAGAAYEQYF
CDR3nt: TGTGCCAGCAGTTTGCTAGCGGGAGCCGCCTACGAGCAGTACTTC

j_gene: TRBJ2-2
abundance: many
d_gene: .
v_gene: TRBV10-1
CDR3aa: CASRSNTGELFF
CDR3nt: TGCGCCAGCAGATCGAACACCGGGGAGCTGTTTTTT

j_gene: TRBJ2-7
abundance: many
d_gene: TRBD2
v_gene: TRBV19
CDR3aa: CASSPIAGFRYEQYF
CDR3nt: TGTGCCAGTAGTCCAATAGCGGGATTTCGCTACGAGCAGTACTTC

j_gene: TRBJ1-1
abundance: many
d_gene: .
v_gene: TRBV18
CDR3aa: CASSQTVTNTEAFF
CDR3nt: TGTGCCAGCTCACAGACAGTTACGAACACTGAAGCTTTCTTT

j_gene: TRBJ2-5
abundance: .
d_gene: .
v_gene: TRBV6-2/TRBV6-3
CDR3aa: CASSPREMKTQYF
CDR3nt: TGTGCCAGCAGCCCCCGGGAAATGAAGACCCAGTACTTC

j_gene: TRBJ1-1
abundance: .
d_gene: .
v_gene: TRBV19
CDR3aa: CASTISGRNTEAFF
CDR3nt: TGTGCCAGTACTATATCTGGCAGGAACACTGAAGCTTTCTTT

j_gene: TRBJ1-1
abundance: .
d_gene: .
v_gene: TRBV29-1
CDR3aa: CSVVNTEAFF
CDR3nt: TGCAGCGTTGTCAACACTGAAGCTTTCTTT

j_gene: TRBJ2-1
abundance: .
d_gene: .
v_gene: TRBV6-1
CDR3aa: CASTPVALSLEQFF
CDR3nt: TGTGCCAGCACCCCCGTCGCCCTCTCCCTCGAGCAGTTCTTC

j_gene: TRBJ2-2
abundance: .
d_gene: .
v_gene: TRBV6-2/TRBV6-3
CDR3aa: CASSYSPLFTANTGELFF
CDR3nt: TGTGCCAGCAGTTACTCGCCCCTTTTTACAGCAAACACCGGGGAGCTGTTTTTT

j_gene: TRBJ2-7
abundance: .
d_gene: TRBD1
v_gene: TRBV6-2/TRBV6-3
CDR3aa: CASRIQGATYEQYF
CDR3nt: TGTGCCAGCAGGATACAGGGGGCGACCTACGAGCAGTACTTC

j_gene: TRBJ2-5
abundance: .
d_gene: TRBD2
v_gene: TRBV5-1
CDR3aa: CASSLNEAGEETQYF
CDR3nt: TGCGCCAGCAGCTTGAATGAAGCGGGAGAAGAGACCCAGTACTTC

j_gene: TRBJ2-7
abundance: many
d_gene: .
v_gene: TRBV20-1
CDR3aa: CSAKGGGAYEQYF
CDR3nt: TGCAGTGCTAAAGGCGGAGGGGCTTACGAGCAGTACTTC

j_gene: TRBJ2-5
abundance: .
d_gene: TRBD1
v_gene: TRBV6-4
CDR3aa: CASSEGGVMKTQYF
CDR3nt: TGTGCCAGCAGTGAAGGGGGCGTTATGAAGACCCAGTACTTC

j_gene: TRBJ2-7
abundance: .
d_gene: TRBD1
v_gene: TRBV6-2/TRBV6-3
CDR3aa: CASRDRPTGVKYEQYF
CDR3nt: TGTGCCAGCAGAGATCGACCCACAGGGGTAAAATACGAGCAGTACTTC

j_gene: TRBJ2-7
abundance: many
d_gene: TRBD2
v_gene: TRBV6-5
CDR3aa: CASSPTRSGEAFIYEQYF
CDR3nt: TGTGCCAGCAGTCCGACCAGGAGCGGGGAAGCCTTCATCTACGAGCAGTACTTC

j_gene: TRBJ2-5
abundance: many
d_gene: TRBD2
v_gene: TRBV20-1
CDR3aa: CSARGLAGLETQYF
CDR3nt: TGCAGTGCTAGGGGGCTAGCGGGACTGGAGACCCAGTACTTC

j_gene: TRBJ1-5
abundance: many
d_gene: .
v_gene: TRBV19
CDR3aa: CASSIGGVYNQPQHF
CDR3nt: TGTGCCAGTAGTATAGGGGGGGTTTACAATCAGCCCCAGCATTTT

j_gene: TRBJ2-2
abundance: many
d_gene: .
v_gene: TRBV7-8
CDR3aa: CASSSTGPPFTGELFF
CDR3nt: TGTGCCAGCAGCTCCACGGGTCCACCCTTTACCGGGGAGCTGTTTTTT

j_gene: TRBJ2-2
abundance: few
d_gene: TRBD2
v_gene: TRBV29-1
CDR3aa: CSVSPRLAGGGGELFF
CDR3nt: TGCAGCGTTTCCCCCAGACTAGCGGGCGGTGGCGGGGAGCTGTTTTTT

j_gene: TRBJ2-7
abundance: many
d_gene: TRBD2
v_gene: TRBV10-3
CDR3aa: CAISAGGPSYEQYF
CDR3nt: TGTGCCATCAGTGCGGGAGGGCCCTCCTACGAGCAGTACTTC

j_gene: TRBJ1-1
abundance: many
d_gene: TRBD1
v_gene: TRBV6-1
CDR3aa: CASSRQGAEGTEAFF
CDR3nt: TGTGCCAGCAGTAGACAGGGGGCTGAGGGCACTGAAGCTTTCTTT

j_gene: TRBJ2-7
abundance: many
d_gene: TRBD2
v_gene: TRBV30
CDR3aa: CAWSKGTSAYEQYF
CDR3nt: TGTGCCTGGAGCAAGGGGACTAGCGCCTACGAGCAGTACTTC

j_gene: TRBJ2-5
abundance: many
d_gene: .
v_gene: TRBV6-1
CDR3aa: CASSEGRWTADKETQYF
CDR3nt: TGTGCCAGCAGTGAGGGGAGGTGGACGGCGGATAAAGAGACCCAGTACTTC

j_gene: TRBJ2-5
abundance: many
d_gene: .
v_gene: TRBV4-1
CDR3aa: CASSQGTAGVLETQYF
CDR3nt: TGCGCCAGCAGCCAGGGGACAGCGGGAGTTTTGGAGACCCAGTACTTC

j_gene: TRBJ2-2
abundance: many
d_gene: TRBD2
v_gene: TRBV7-6
CDR3aa: CASSSSGGNTGELFF
CDR3nt: TGTGCCAGCAGCTCTAGCGGAGGGAACACCGGGGAGCTGTTTTTT

j_gene: TRBJ1-2
abundance: .
d_gene: TRBD1
v_gene: TRBV6-7
CDR3aa: CASGQGHGYTF
CDR3nt: TGTGCCAGCGGACAGGGTCATGGCTACACCTTC

j_gene: TRBJ2-1
abundance: many
d_gene: .
v_gene: TRBV12-3/TRBV12-4
CDR3aa: CASSLVAGRYNEQFF
CDR3nt: TGTGCCAGCAGTTTGGTTGCGGGACGCTACAATGAGCAGTTCTTC

j_gene: TRBJ2-7
abundance: many
d_gene: .
v_gene: TRBV28
CDR3aa: CASTGSRGPYEQYF
CDR3nt: TGTGCTAGTACCGGGTCCAGGGGCCCCTACGAGCAGTACTTC